Sequencing of this T cell receptor (beta chain) was carried out in a study of early T cells in non-severe SARS-CoV-2 infection (dated by TCRdb to about 2021). Broadly, across the study: Because TCR sequencing relied on bulk RNA taken from unsorted whole blood, pairing of alpha and beta chains was not possible. Paper-wide results and their limitations: Matching against VDJdb was skewed toward anti-spike CD8 responses, likely underestimated virus-specific expansions, and missed private and CD4 specificities.

The library came from 5' RACE. The run used a NextSeq 500. In the TCR library protocol, unique molecular identifiers were attached to individual cDNA molecules to correct for PCR bias and sequencing error. Both TCR alpha and beta chains were sequenced, and tight co-correlation was observed between alpha and beta sequence abundances in each sample. The original methods were these. Decombinator V4 was used to annotate TCR sequences for V gene, J gene and CDR3. TCRs were defined as expanded if a significant change between any two time points was detected under a Poisson model with p below 0.0001. TCR abundances were normalised to the total number of TCRs sequenced per sample and were expressed as counts per million. TRAV1-2 paired with TRAJ12, TRAJ20 or TRAJ33 defined MAIT TCRs, while TRAV10 paired with TRAJ18 defined iNKT TCRs. VDJdb, accessed 1 November 2021, was searched for CMV, EBV and SARS-CoV-2 annotated TCRs, excluding TCRs annotated for multiple antigens. TCRdb applied fastp at Q25 and MiXCR to the public reads, then kept only in-frame beta chains. Identical CDR3 proteins give one entry, which carries the most common genes and DNA. Clone size and V and J calls follow TCRdb, not the original study. The sample table contains some 80,000 distinct CDR3 sequences; only one count was recorded for 10% to 15% of them. The ten biggest clones cover around 15% of the sample.

The study was a case-control design nested within a healthcare worker cohort in London, UK, with weekly nasopharyngeal swab PCR tests and blood sampling. Healthcare workers were recruited during the week of the UK lockdown, between 23 and 31 March 2020, and followed weekly for up to roughly 15 weeks. CDR1 and CDR2 are read off the germline V gene as SQVTM and ANQGSEA. At the junction V is shortened by 7 bases and J by 3 bases, with 12 bases in between. The CDR3 numbers 12 residues from cysteine through phenylalanine. Of all the DNA, just the CDR3 is kept, 36 bases in frame from base 1. Note on this clonotype: Its antigen is currently not known. There are no base qualities to consult, and no much larger clone falls within one base.

The receptor was isolated from an adult who was a healthcare worker with PCR-confirmed SARS-CoV-2 infection or an uninfected control (not recorded which). The donor label of this sample is uncertain. This sequence uses TRBV29-1 and TRBJ2-5; no confident D gene assignment can be made. Source: whole blood, taken at baseline. The DNA is as follows: TGCAGCGCTTCGCGGAAAAAAGAGACCCAGTACTTC. This encodes CSASRKKETQYF.